One sample yielded the 29 T cell receptor beta chains listed below, sequenced in a study of glioma-infiltrating T cells after dendritic cell vaccination. TCRdb's copy holds only in-frame clones and misses some; the assay was immunoSEQ multiplex PCR. In the table there are 90,000 or so clones, over 65% of which are singletons. The source material was blood, sampled before dendritic cell vaccination. Receptor source: a human donor with glioblastoma.

This clone was counted a single time. This chain links TRBV6-5 with TRBJ1-4; 9 bases are shared with TRBD1. V lost 5 bases, J lost 3 bases, and 1 base stayed unmatched. Germline V gives CDR1 MNHEY, CDR2 SVGAGI. The CDR3 has 14 residues. The CDR3 loop reads CASSDRGANEKLFF. For the CDR3, the DNA is TGTGCCAGCAGTGACAGGGGGGCTAATGAAAAACTGTTTTTT.

The chain recombines TRBV5-1 with TRBJ2-7; 7 bases line up with TRBD2. V shed 4 bases and J 3 bases; nucleotides not matched to a gene: 4. The CDR3 spans 13 residues. CDR1 and CDR2 from the germline V gene are SGHRS and YFSETQ. The CDR3: CASSHGGGYEQYF. CDR3 nucleotides: TGCGCCAGCAGCCACGGCGGGGGCTACGAGCAGTACTTC.

V is TRBV5-6 and J is TRBJ2-3; maybe TRBD2 (5 bases). This CDR3 spans 14 amino acids. The V and J ends lost 3 bases and 5 bases respectively, with 13 bases between them. Germline values: CDR1 SGHDT, CDR2 YYEEEE. The CDR3 region has the DNA TGTGCCAGCAGCTCCATGGACTGGAGAGATACGCAGTATTTT. Protein: CASSSMDWRDTQYF.

This rearrangement joins TRBV5-4 to TRBJ2-3; 8 bases fit TRBD2. Germline lookup yields CDR1 SGHNT and CDR2 YYREEE (reference sequence). The CDR3 runs to 17 residues. V lost 4 bases to trimming and J lost 4 bases; unmatched junction nucleotides: 14. CDR3 in amino acids: CASSGPRRAGGADTQYF. The DNA of the CDR3 is TGTGCCAGCAGCGGCCCCAGGCGGGCGGGGGGTGCAGATACGCAGTATTTT.

A single count supports this clone. The chain joins TRBV7-2 to TRBJ2-3; perhaps TRBD2 as D (5 bases). Per germline, CDR1 SGHTA and CDR2 FQGNSA. The CDR3 runs 15 residues. V lost 1 base to trimming and J lost 7 bases, with 15 bases between them. DNA for the CDR3: TGTGCCAGCAGCTTAGGGGGAGCCGAGAGTTATACGCAGTATTTT. Encoded protein: CASSLGGAESYTQYF. Full variable domain (rest looked up from reference TRBV7-2 and TRBJ2-3): GAGVSQSPSNKVTEKGKDVELRCDPISGHTALYWYRQSLGQGLEFLIYFQGNSAPDKSGLPSDRFSAERTGGSVSTLTIQRTQQEDSAVYLCASSLGGAESYTQYFGPGTRLTVL.

The chain couples TRBV5-6 to TRBJ2-3; D remains unclear. The CDR3 runs 16 residues. Trimming took 3 bases from V and 0 from J, leaving 14 bases between them. Germline V gives CDR1 SGHDT, CDR2 YYEEEE. CDR3 sequence: CASSSAPLRSTDTQYF. CDR3 DNA: TGTGCCAGCAGCTCGGCCCCGTTGAGGAGCACAGATACGCAGTATTTT.

The chain joins TRBV18 to TRBJ1-4; D may be TRBD1 (5 bases). CDR3 size: 14 residues. In germline, CDR1 is KGHSH, CDR2 LQKENI. With 6 bases removed from V and 7 bases from J, the gap between germline ends came to 15 bases. Here the CDR3 reads CASSPGGATEKLFF. CDR3 DNA: TGTGCCAGCTCCCCGGGAGGGGCCACTGAAAAACTGTTTTTT.

The chain has TRBV9 and TRBJ1-2; the D is unclear. V was trimmed by 0 bases and J by 8 bases, leaving 11 bases between them. CDR3 size: 13 residues. Per germline, CDR1 SGDLS and CDR2 YYNGEE. The CDR3 sequence is CASSVGLREGYTF. Written as DNA, the CDR3 is TGTGCCAGCAGCGTAGGCTTACGAGAGGGCTACACCTTC.

The V gene is TRBV6-1, the J gene TRBJ2-5, with 9 bases that match TRBD1. Trimming removed 0 bases from V and 5 bases from J; junction bases left unmatched: 7. CDR1 MNHNS and CDR2 SASEGT come from the germline V gene. The length of the CDR3 is 16 residues. CDR3 residues: CASSEAEGQGWETQYF. Written as DNA, the CDR3 is TGTGCCAGCAGTGAAGCCGAGGGACAGGGTTGGGAGACCCAGTACTTC.

The chain links TRBV12-5 to TRBJ1-5; no reliable D call. Germline V gives CDR1 LGHNT, CDR2 FRNRAP. The CDR3 is 17 amino acids. Trimming left V 0 bases short and J 1 base short, with 13 bases between. In DNA, the CDR3 is TGTGCTAGTGGTTTGGTACTAAGGGAGGGAAGCAATCAGCCCCAGCATTTT. Its protein is CASGLVLREGSNQPQHF.

This rearrangement joins TRBV5-8 to TRBJ2-1; weak D call: TRBD1 (6 bases). Deletions cut 2 bases from V and 3 bases from J, with 12 bases between. CDR1 and CDR2 from the germline V gene are SGHTS and YDEGEE. This CDR3 contains 15 residues. The CDR3, as DNA: TGTGCCAGCAGCTTAGGTCAGGGGCGCTACAATGAGCAGTTCTTC. This codes for CASSLGQGRYNEQFF.

The chain employs TRBV5-1 and TRBJ2-3; D unclear. Trimming stripped 0 bases from V and 2 bases from J, with 7 bases between. The CDR3 is made up of 14 amino acids. Germline loops: CDR1 SGHRS, CDR2 YFSETQ. CDR3 loop: CASSLGRDTDTQYF. The CDR3 DNA reads as TGCGCCAGCAGCTTGGGGAGAGACACAGATACGCAGTATTTT.

The rearrangement joins TRBV19 to TRBJ1-1, with 7 bases identical to TRBD1. V shed 9 bases, J shed 4 bases, and the junction held 5 bases outside the gene matches. Germline V CDR1 and CDR2: LNHDA, SQIVND (reference sequence). The CDR3 runs 12 residues. The CDR3 loop reads CASWGQFTEAFF. For the CDR3, the DNA is TGTGCCAGCTGGGGACAGTTCACTGAAGCTTTCTTT.

V gene TRBV19 combines with J gene TRBJ1-1; no reliable D call. The CDR3 length is 14 residues. Looked up from germline, CDR1 is LNHDA and CDR2 is SQIVND (reference sequence). V was clipped by 6 bases and J by 0 bases, with 11 bases between them. CDR3 DNA sequence: TGTGCCAGTAGACTAGGATACATGAACACTGAAGCTTTCTTT. It translates to CASRLGYMNTEAFF.

V and J are TRBV5-4 and TRBJ2-5; 7 bases are shared with TRBD1. The J call is in doubt because the DNA end fits TRBJ2-7 better. Germline lookup yields CDR1 SGHNT and CDR2 YYREEE (reference sequence). The CDR3 is 14 amino acids. CDR3 nucleotide sequence: TGTGCCAGCAGGAGGGACAGCTCATCCTACGAGCAGTACTTC. It codes for CASRRDSSSYEQYF.

The chain is built from TRBV7-2 and TRBJ2-7, with TRBD1 identical over 8 bases. Germline values: CDR1 SGHTA, CDR2 FQGNSA. The CDR3 is 16 residues long. With 2 bases clipped from V and 4 bases from J, the junction kept 10 bases outside the gene matches. DNA of the CDR3: TGTGCCAGCAGCTTAAGGGGAGAGACAGGGGAGTACGAGCAGTACTTC. Its protein is CASSLRGETGEYEQYF.

V is TRBV19 and J is TRBJ1-6, with a weak D call TRBD1 (6 bases). There are 13 residues in the CDR3. The V gene lost 7 bases and the J gene lost 9 bases, with 13 bases spanning the gap. The germline CDR1 and CDR2 sequences are LNHDA and SQIVND (reference sequence). The CDR3 is CASTEQGGSPLHF. The CDR3 DNA reads as TGTGCCAGTACCGAACAGGGCGGTTCACCCCTCCACTTT.

The gene calls are TRBV5-1 and TRBJ1-2; D possibly corresponds to TRBD1 (6 bases). In germline, CDR1 is SGHRS, CDR2 YFSETQ. V dropped 0 bases and J dropped 4 bases, with 13 bases sitting between them. There are 15 residues in the CDR3. The CDR3, as DNA: TGCGCCAGCAGCTTGGCGGGGCGGGGGCCCTATGGCTACACCTTC. This sequence encodes CASSLAGRGPYGYTF.

The chain uses TRBV19 and TRBJ2-5, with 7 bases matching TRBD2. Germline lookup yields CDR1 LNHDA and CDR2 SQIVND (reference sequence). J lost 2 bases, V lost 5 bases, and 8 bases had no gene match. The CDR3 contains 15 residues. CDR3 DNA sequence: TGTGCCAGTAGTCCCTACGGGGAGGGACAAGAGACCCAGTACTTC. This codes for CASSPYGEGQETQYF. Supplemented by reference TRBV19 and TRBJ2-5, the full variable domain reads DGGITQSPKYLFRKEGQNVTLSCEQNLNHDAMYWYRQDPGQGLRLIYYSQIVNDFQKGDIAEGYSVSREKKESFPLTVTSAQKNPTAFYLCASSPYGEGQETQYFGPGTRLLVL.

The gene calls are TRBV7-2 and TRBJ1-2; D gene ambiguous. Germline CDR1 reads SGHTA; CDR2 reads FQGNSA. Trimming removed 4 bases from V and 4 bases from J, with 19 bases in between. The CDR3 length is 16 residues. CDR3 coding DNA: TGTGCCAGCAGCTCGACCGATACGAGACTATTCTATGGCTACACCTTC. Protein product: CASSSTDTRLFYGYTF.

This rearrangement joins TRBV19 to TRBJ1-2, with D perhaps matching TRBD1 (5 bases). Germline V lookup: CDR1 LNHDA, CDR2 SQIVND (reference sequence). CDR3 length: 15 amino acids. V dropped 6 bases and J dropped 8 bases, with 22 bases sitting between them. The DNA of the CDR3 is TGTGCCAGTAGGCCTCCAGAGGGGAGGGTAATCGGCTACACCTTC. It encodes CASRPPEGRVIGYTF.

The chain combines TRBV2 with TRBJ1-2, with D unclear. Between the trimmed V and J ends, which lost 5 bases and 2 bases, there was a span of 6 bases. The CDR3 is 12 amino acids. CDR1 is SNHLY and CDR2 is FYNNEI in the germline V gene. The CDR3 DNA sequence: TGTGCCAGCAGTACTCTGAACTATGGCTACACCTTC. Its translation is CASSTLNYGYTF.

The V gene is TRBV5-1, the J gene TRBJ2-5; 11 bases are a match to TRBD2. The CDR3 runs to 15 residues. Germline V lookup: CDR1 SGHRS, CDR2 YFSETQ. The J segment lost 4 bases and the V segment lost 0 bases, leaving 2 bases of the junction unmatched. This CDR3 is CASSLVGTSGETQYF. Written as DNA, the CDR3 is TGCGCCAGCAGCTTGGTCGGGACTAGCGGAGAGACCCAGTACTTC. Complete variable domain (other parts from reference TRBV5-1 and TRBJ2-5): KAGVTQTPRYLIKTRGQQVTLSCSPISGHRSVSWYQQTPGQGLQFLFEYFSETQRNKGNFPGRFSGRQFSNSRSEMNVSTLELGDSALYLCASSLVGTSGETQYFGPGTRLLVL.

The rearrangement uses TRBV12-5 and TRBJ1-2, with TRBD1 matching over 9 bases. Germline lookup yields CDR1 LGHNT and CDR2 FRNRAP. CDR3 size: 14 residues. V lost 2 bases, J lost 7 bases, and 5 bases stayed unmatched. In DNA, the CDR3 is TGTGCTAGTGGTTTGACCGGGACAGGGACTGGCTACACCTTC. It translates to CASGLTGTGTGYTF.

The rearrangement uses TRBV5-4 and TRBJ1-4; D is ambiguous. Germline V gives CDR1 SGHNT, CDR2 YYREEE (reference sequence). The CDR3 length is 15 residues. The ends were cut back, 0 bases at V and 0 bases at J, with 6 bases in the middle. DNA for the CDR3: TGTGCCAGCAGCTTGGGGCAGTCAACTAATGAAAAACTGTTTTTT. Its protein product is CASSLGQSTNEKLFF.

The genes are TRBV7-8 and TRBJ2-2, with 15 positions matching TRBD2. V shed 5 bases and J 5 bases; nucleotides not matched to a gene: 3. The germline V gene encodes CDR1 SGHVS and CDR2 FQNEAQ. CDR3 length equals 16 residues. CDR3 bases: TGTGCCAGCAGCCCGGGACTAGCGGGAGGTACCGGGGAGCTGTTTTTT. Translation gives CASSPGLAGGTGELFF.

The chain employs TRBV12-5 and TRBJ2-1; 13 bases match TRBD2. This CDR3 region has 13 residues. The germline CDR1 and CDR2 sequences are LGHNT and FRNRAP. After removal of 1 base from V and 15 bases from J, the junction contained 3 bases not matched to a gene. CDR3 nucleotide sequence: TGTGCTAGTGGTTTGGGGACTAGCGGGAGTCTGTTCTTC. It codes for CASGLGTSGSLFF.

The gene calls are TRBV19 and TRBJ1-4, with 11 bases matching TRBD1. V dropped 10 bases and J dropped 3; count of bases not matched to a gene: 10. CDR1 and CDR2 (germline): LNHDA, SQIVND (reference sequence). The CDR3 is 16 amino acids. The CDR3 is CATRGRTGGSNEKLFF. DNA of the CDR3: TGTGCCACCAGAGGGCGGACAGGGGGCTCTAATGAAAAACTGTTTTTT. The full variable domain, completed using reference TRBV19 and TRBJ1-4, is DGGITQSPKYLFRKEGQNVTLSCEQNLNHDAMYWYRQDPGQGLRLIYYSQIVNDFQKGDIAEGYSVSREKKESFPLTVTSAQKNPTAFYLCATRGRTGGSNEKLFFGSGTQLSVL.

The chain recombines TRBV5-4 with TRBJ2-1; TRBD2 agrees at 11 bases. V shed 3 bases and J 4 bases; nucleotides not matched to a gene: 6. CDR1 and CDR2 (germline): SGHNT, YYREEE (reference sequence). The CDR3 runs to 16 residues. CDR3 amino acids: CASSSSLAGAYNEQFF. CDR3 DNA sequence: TGTGCCAGCAGCTCCTCACTAGCGGGGGCTTACAATGAGCAGTTCTTC.